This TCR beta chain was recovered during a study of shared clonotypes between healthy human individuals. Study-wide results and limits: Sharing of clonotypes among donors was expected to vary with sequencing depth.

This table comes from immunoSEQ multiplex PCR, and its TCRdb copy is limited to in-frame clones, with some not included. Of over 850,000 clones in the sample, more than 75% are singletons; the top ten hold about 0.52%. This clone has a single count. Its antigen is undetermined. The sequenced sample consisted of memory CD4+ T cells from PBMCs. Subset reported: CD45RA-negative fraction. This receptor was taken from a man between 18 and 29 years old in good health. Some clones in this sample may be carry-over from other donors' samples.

In DNA form, the CDR3 reads TGTGCCAGCGGTCCCTACTCCTACGAGCAGTACTTC. This encodes CASGPYSYEQYF. This chain uses TRBV28 with TRBJ2-7; D not certain. The CDR3 has 12 amino acids. CDR1 and CDR2 (germline): MDHEN, SYDVKM. With 8 bases removed from V and 0 bases from J, the gap between germline ends came to 8 bases.